This section outlines one T cell receptor (beta chain) sequence together with its context. Its antigen is as yet unknown. Germline assignment: CDR1 DFQATT and CDR2 SNEGSKA (reference sequence). The CDR3 has 12 residues. V was trimmed by 5 bases and J by 10 bases, leaving 12 bases between them. The data are from a study of blood T cells in healthy people across ages. Study as a whole: Through template switching, about one barcoded beta molecule was captured per two T cells, as measured in model experiments. Study-level findings and limits: Older age coincided with a roughly linear decline in TCR beta diversity per million T cells.

Primed by a sample-barcoded 5' primer and a J-beta primer mix, a second PCR proceeded for 7 to 11 cycles. MiXCR was run by TCRdb on the 5' RACE reads, yielding one entry per CDR3 protein. The sample lists fewer than 750,000 distinct CDR3 sequences, around half occurring once. Input material: blood. The chain combines TRBV20-1 with TRBJ1-6; D gene ambiguous. This clonotype was sampled from an older man in good health. CDR3 coding DNA: TGCAGTGCTTCCCAAGGGCGCTCACCCCTCCACTTT. It yields the protein CSASQGRSPLHF.